Presented here are 5 T cell receptor beta chains from one specimen sequenced in a study of T cells in localized non-small cell lung cancer. The table came from immunoSEQ multiplex PCR; TCRdb's copy has only in-frame clones and leaves some out. In the table there are under 30,000 clones, about 88% of which are singletons. Sequenced material: peripheral blood, taken before any cancer treatment. The receptor set was obtained from a woman aged 35 to 69 with stage I lung adenocarcinoma.

In DNA form, the CDR3 reads TGTGCCAGCAGTTACTCGGAGGGTGAAAAACTGTTTTTT. Translating gives CASSYSEGEKLFF. This sequence joins TRBV6-5 and TRBJ1-4; D is unclear. This CDR3 comprises 13 residues. Germline CDR1 and CDR2: MNHEY and SVGAGI. V lost 0 bases and J lost 7, with 6 bases in between.

This chain links TRBV10-3 with TRBJ2-5, with 10 bases lining up with TRBD2. The CDR3 spans 15 residues. V gave up 7 bases and J gave up 4 bases; unmatched junction bases: 9. The germline CDR1 and CDR2 sequences are ENHRY and SYGVKD. The CDR3 protein is CAITSGLARGETQYF. CDR3 sequence (DNA): TGTGCCATCACCTCGGGACTAGCGCGTGGAGAGACCCAGTACTTC.

The chain combines TRBV6-6 with TRBJ1-5, with a possible D match to TRBD1 (6 bases). CDR1 and CDR2 (germline): MNHNY, SVGAGI (reference sequence). V was cut by 6 bases and J by 1 base, with 16 bases left in between. The CDR3 runs to 16 residues. CDR3 in amino acids: CASRPPTGQSNQPQHF. CDR3 coding DNA: TGTGCCAGCAGGCCCCCAACGGGACAAAGCAATCAGCCCCAGCATTTT.

This chain joins TRBV11-2 and TRBJ2-5; D ambiguous. The CDR3 runs to 14 residues. Trimming pared 4 bases from V and 1 base from J, leaving 10 bases between. Germline CDR1 SGHAT, CDR2 FQNNGV. The CDR3 coding sequence is TGTGCCAGCAGCTCCTTCGTGGTCCAAGAGACCCAGTACTTC. Translation gives CASSSFVVQETQYF.

The chain uses TRBV5-6 and TRBJ1-2; TRBD1 matches 8 bases. The CDR3 covers 14 residues. Looked up from germline, CDR1 is SGHDT and CDR2 is YYEEEE. V was clipped by 0 bases and J by 5 bases; unmatched bases: 3. The CDR3 is CASSLGTGLYGYTF. The CDR3 DNA is TGTGCCAGCAGCTTGGGGACAGGGCTTTATGGCTACACCTTC. The whole variable domain, remainder taken from reference TRBV5-6 and TRBJ1-2, is DAGVTQSPTHLIKTRGQQVTLRCSPKSGHDTVSWYQQALGQGPQFIFQYYEEEERQRGNFPDRFSGHQFPNYSSELNVNALLLGDSALYLCASSLGTGLYGYTFGSGTRLTVV.